The TCR beta chain described here comes from a study of blood T cell repertoires in COVID-19. Study at large: PBMCs, B-cell-depleted T cells, or T cells provided the cDNA or gDNA that made up the material.

As originally analysed: Amplifying reference gene primers gave estimates of nucleated cell counts. Data came from immunoSEQ multiplex PCR; TCRdb stores just in-frame clones and leaves some out. Clone size and the V and J calls come from that table; the DNA yielded D and trimming. Of over 110,000 clones listed, 88% were seen once; the top ten hold about 1.7%. Material: peripheral blood. This clonotype was sampled from a woman aged 50 to 60 with acute or convalescent COVID-19.

CDR3 protein: CASSSIQGDGYTF. As DNA, the CDR3 is TGTGCCAGCAGTTCGATACAGGGCGATGGCTACACCTTC. V and J are TRBV28 and TRBJ1-2; weak D call: TRBD1 (6 bases). The CDR3 loop spans 13 amino acids. V shed 4 bases and J shed 6 bases, with 12 bases lying between them. Germline V gene data show CDR1 as MDHEN and CDR2 as SYDVKM.